The clone carrying this TCR beta chain has ten or more counts. The antigen remains unidentified. The CDR3 runs 15 residues. CDR1 and CDR2 (germline): DFQATT, SNEGSKA (reference sequence). With 3 bases removed from V and 0 bases from J, the gap between germline ends came to 12 bases. Study-wide results and caveats: Tumor memory CD4+ T cell TCR gene usage clustered with blood and lymph node memory CD4+ cells and lymph node naive CD4+ cells.

Constant-region reverse primers amplified full-length variable regions, followed by semi-nested Nested Universal Primer A PCR. TCRdb fed the 5' RACE reads into MiXCR, producing one record per CDR3 protein. The sample holds fewer than 65,000 distinct CDR3 sequences, around 30% seen once. The V gene is TRBV20-1, the J gene TRBJ2-4; D is ambiguous. The sequencing input was tumor-infiltrating naive CD4+ T cells sorted from the breast tumor. Subset denoted: naive CD4+ T cells, CD4+CD45RA+CD25-. This receptor was taken from a female donor with breast cancer. CDR3 DNA sequence: TGCAGTGCTAGGGGCCCGACATTAGCCAAAAACATTCAGTACTTC. This sequence encodes CSARGPTLAKNIQYF.